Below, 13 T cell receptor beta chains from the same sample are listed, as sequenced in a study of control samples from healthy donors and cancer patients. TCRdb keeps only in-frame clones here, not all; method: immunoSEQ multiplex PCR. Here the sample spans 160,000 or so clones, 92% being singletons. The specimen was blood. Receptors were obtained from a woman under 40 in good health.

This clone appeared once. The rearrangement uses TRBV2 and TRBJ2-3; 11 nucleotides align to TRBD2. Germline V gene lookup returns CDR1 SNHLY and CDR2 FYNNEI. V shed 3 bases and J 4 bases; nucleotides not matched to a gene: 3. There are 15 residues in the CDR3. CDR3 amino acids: CASSDGSGRADTQYF. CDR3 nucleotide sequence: TGTGCCAGCAGTGATGGTAGCGGGAGGGCAGATACGCAGTATTTT.

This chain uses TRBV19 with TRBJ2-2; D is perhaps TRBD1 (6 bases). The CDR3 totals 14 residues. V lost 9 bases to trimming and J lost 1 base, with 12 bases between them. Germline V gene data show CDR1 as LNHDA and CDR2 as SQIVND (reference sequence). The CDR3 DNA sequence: TGTGCCAGCAGAAGACAGGAGAACACCGGGGAGCTGTTTTTT. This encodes CASRRQENTGELFF.

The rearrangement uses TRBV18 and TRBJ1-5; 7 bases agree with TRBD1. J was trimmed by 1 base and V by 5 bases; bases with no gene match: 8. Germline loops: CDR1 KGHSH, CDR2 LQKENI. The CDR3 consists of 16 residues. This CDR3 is CASSTKGGRSNQPQHF. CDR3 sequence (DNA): TGTGCCAGCTCAACTAAAGGGGGCAGAAGCAATCAGCCCCAGCATTTT.

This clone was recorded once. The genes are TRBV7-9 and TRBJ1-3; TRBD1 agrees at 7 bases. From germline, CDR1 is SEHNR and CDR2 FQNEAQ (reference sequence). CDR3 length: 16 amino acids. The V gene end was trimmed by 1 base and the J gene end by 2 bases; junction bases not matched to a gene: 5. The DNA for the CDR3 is TGTGCCAGCAGCTTAGGACAGGGAAGAACTGGAAACACCATATATTTT. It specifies CASSLGQGRTGNTIYF.

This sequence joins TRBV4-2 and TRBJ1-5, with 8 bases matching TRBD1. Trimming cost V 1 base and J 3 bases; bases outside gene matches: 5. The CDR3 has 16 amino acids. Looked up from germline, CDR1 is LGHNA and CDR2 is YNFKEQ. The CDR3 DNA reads TGTGCCAGCAGCCAAGTTCAGGGGGCTAACAATCAGCCCCAGCATTTT. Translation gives CASSQVQGANNQPQHF.

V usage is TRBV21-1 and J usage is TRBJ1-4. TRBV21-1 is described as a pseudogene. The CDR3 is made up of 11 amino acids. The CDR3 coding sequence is TGTGCCAGCAACCTAACAGAAAAACTGTTTTTT. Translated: CASNLTEKLFF.

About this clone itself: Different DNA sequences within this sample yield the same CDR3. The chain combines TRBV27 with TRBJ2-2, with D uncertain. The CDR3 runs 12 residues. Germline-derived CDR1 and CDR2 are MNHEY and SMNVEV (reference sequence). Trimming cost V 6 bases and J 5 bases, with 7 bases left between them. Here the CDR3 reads CASSGPTGELFF. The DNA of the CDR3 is TGTGCCAGCAGCGGACCTACCGGGGAGCTGTTTTTT.

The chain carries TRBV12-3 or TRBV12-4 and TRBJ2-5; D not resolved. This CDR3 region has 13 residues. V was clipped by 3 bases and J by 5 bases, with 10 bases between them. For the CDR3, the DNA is TGTGCCAGCAGTTTTGGGGTGGTGGAGACCCAGTACTTC. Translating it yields CASSFGVVETQYF.

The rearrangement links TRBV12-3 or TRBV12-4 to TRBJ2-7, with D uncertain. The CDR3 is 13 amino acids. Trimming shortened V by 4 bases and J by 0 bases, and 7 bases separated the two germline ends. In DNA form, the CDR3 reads TGTGCCAGCAGTTCGACACTCTCCTACGAGCAGTACTTC. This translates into CASSSTLSYEQYF.

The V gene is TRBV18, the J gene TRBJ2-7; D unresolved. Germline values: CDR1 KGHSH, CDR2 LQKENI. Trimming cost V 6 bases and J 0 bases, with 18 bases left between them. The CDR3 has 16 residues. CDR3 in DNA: TGTGCCAGCTCGCTAACTCTAGTACCAAACTCCTACGAGCAGTACTTC. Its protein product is CASSLTLVPNSYEQYF.

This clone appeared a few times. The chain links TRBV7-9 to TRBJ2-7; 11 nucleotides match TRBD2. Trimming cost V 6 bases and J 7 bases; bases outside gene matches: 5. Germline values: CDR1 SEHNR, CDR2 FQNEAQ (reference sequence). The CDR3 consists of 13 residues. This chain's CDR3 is CASRQTSGVEQYF. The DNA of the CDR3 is TGTGCCAGCAGACAGACTAGCGGGGTGGAGCAGTACTTC.

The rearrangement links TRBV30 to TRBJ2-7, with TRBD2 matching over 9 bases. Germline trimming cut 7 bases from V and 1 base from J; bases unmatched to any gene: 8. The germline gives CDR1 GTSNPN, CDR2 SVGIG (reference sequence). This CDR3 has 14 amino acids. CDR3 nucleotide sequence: TGTGCCTTCTTCCCGCGGGGGGGTTCCTACGAGCAGTACTTC. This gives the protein CAFFPRGGSYEQYF.

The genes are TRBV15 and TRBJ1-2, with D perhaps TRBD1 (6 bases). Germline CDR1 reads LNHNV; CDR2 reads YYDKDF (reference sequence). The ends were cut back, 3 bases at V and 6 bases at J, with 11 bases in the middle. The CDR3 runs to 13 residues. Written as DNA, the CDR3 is TGTGCCACCAGCAGTTACAGGGCTAATGGCTACACCTTC. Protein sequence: CATSSYRANGYTF.